This TCR beta chain came from a study of cytomegalovirus exposure and HLA in healthy donors. Study observations and caveats: Most of the TCR beta V segments (in an earlier analysis) were productive either about 87% or about 30% of the time.

Note on this clone: Its antigen is as yet unknown.

The PCR ran on 60 Vbeta and 13 Jbeta primers. The table came from immunoSEQ multiplex PCR; TCRdb's copy has only in-frame clones and leaves some out. The table has some 150,000 clones, around 79% seen once; the top ten hold 3%. The sequence was collected from a man in his forties in good health and CMV-seropositive. Sequencing was performed on PBMCs.

CDR3 loop: CASSLSKRRGGEQYF. The CDR3 DNA follows: TGTGCCAGCAGTTTATCGAAGCGGAGGGGGGGGGAGCAGTACTTC. The chain recombines TRBV27 with TRBJ2-7; TRBD2 might be the D (7 bases). This CDR3 comprises 15 residues. Between the trimmed V and J ends, which lost 0 bases and 7 bases, there was a span of 16 bases. Germline V lookup: CDR1 MNHEY, CDR2 SMNVEV (reference sequence).